This TCR beta chain emerged from a study of blood T cells in healthy people across ages. As for the study in general: About one barcoded beta molecule per two T cells was captured by template switching. Study results and caveats: Per million T cells, TCR beta diversity dropped roughly linearly as age increased.

CDR3 length: 15 amino acids. Germline lookup yields CDR1 LGHDT and CDR2 YNNKEL (reference sequence). Trimming cost V 3 bases and J 7 bases; bases outside gene matches: 8. With a J-beta primer mix and a sample-barcoded 5' primer, a second PCR ran 7 to 11 cycles. MiXCR, run by TCRdb on the 5' RACE reads, gives a single entry per CDR3 protein. This table holds hundreds of thousands of distinct CDR3 sequences, around a fifth found once. As regards this clonotype: The antigen is undetermined.

Isolated per sample were at least 7 million PBMCs. The source is a man between 65 and 85 years old in good health. The chain recombines TRBV3-1 with TRBJ2-1; 8 bases align to TRBD2. Input material: blood. The CDR3 DNA reads as TGTGCCAGCAGCCAGTCGGGGGGGGCGCTTAATGAGCAGTTCTTC. Amino acids: CASSQSGGALNEQFF.